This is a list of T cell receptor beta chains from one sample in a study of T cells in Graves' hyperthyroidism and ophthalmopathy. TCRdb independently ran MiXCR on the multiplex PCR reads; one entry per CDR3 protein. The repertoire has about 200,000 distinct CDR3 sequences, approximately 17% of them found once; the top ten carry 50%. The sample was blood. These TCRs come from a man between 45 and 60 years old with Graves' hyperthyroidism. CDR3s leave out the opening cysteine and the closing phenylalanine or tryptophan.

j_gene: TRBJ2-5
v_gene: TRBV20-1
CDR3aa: SARRAQETQY

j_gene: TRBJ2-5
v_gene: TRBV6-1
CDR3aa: ASLGYTQRGKETQY

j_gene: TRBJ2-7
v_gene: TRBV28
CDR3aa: ASSLGQGGSYEQY

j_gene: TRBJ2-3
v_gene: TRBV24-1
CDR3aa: ATSDPGLEGTDTQY

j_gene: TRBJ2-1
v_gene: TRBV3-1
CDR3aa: ASSQAGLAGNEQF

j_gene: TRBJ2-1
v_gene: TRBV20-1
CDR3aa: SAILPGRDEQF

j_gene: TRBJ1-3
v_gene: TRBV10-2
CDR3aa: ASSAGSGNTIY

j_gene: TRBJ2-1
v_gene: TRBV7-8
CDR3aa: ASSPLRGPHNEQF

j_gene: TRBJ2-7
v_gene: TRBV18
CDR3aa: ASSPPGLAGLGEQY

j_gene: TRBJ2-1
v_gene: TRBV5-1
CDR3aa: ASRRIAGGSYNEQF

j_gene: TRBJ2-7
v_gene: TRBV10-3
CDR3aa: AISDGSRSYEQY

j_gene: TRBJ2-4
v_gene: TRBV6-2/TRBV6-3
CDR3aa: ASSSLYLRGNLAKNIQY

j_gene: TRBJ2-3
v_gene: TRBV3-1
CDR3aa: ASSQASGSGTDTQY

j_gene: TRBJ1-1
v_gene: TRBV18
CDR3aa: ASSFLDTDTEAF

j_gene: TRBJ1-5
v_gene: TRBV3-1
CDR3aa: ASSQGQDSNQPQH

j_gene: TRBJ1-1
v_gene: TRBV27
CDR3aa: ASSPAFMNTEAF

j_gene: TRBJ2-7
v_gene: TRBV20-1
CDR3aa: SAKPPGAKTGQY

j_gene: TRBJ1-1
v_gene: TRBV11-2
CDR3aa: ASSLGRGRAMNTEAF

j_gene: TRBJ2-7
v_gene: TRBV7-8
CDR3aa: ASSPKPNYEQY

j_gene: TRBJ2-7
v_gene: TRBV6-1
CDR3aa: ASSVATSLQYEQY

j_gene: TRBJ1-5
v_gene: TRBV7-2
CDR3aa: ASSYAGQLNQPQH

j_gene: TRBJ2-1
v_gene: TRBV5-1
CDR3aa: ASSLGGTSGNEQF

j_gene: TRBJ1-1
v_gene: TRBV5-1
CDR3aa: ASSLLGVGTEAF

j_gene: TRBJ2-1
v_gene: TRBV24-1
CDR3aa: ATSDRGRGAWDEQF

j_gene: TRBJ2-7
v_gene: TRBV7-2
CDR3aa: ASSLALKASAYEQY

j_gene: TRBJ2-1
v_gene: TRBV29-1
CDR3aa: SVYEGGVKF

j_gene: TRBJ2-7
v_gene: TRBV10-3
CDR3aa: AISETLGQGNEQY

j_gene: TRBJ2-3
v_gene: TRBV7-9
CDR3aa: ASSLAGLDTQY

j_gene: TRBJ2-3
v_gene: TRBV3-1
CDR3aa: ASSQTGLAGTDTQY

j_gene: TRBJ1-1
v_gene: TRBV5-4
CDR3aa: ASSRDSRYEAF

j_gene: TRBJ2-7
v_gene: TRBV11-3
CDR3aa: ASSLEQGQHEQY

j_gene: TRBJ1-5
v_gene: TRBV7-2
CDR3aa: ASSSHQGQPQH

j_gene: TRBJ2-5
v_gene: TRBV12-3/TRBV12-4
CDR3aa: ASSFLRGGEETQY

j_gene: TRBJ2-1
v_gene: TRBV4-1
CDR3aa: ASSQSGNNEQF

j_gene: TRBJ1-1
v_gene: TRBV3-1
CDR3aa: ASGGQGGTEAF

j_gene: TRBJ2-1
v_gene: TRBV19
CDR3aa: ASSQAGGDTYNEQF

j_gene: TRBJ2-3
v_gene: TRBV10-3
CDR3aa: AIKADSVTDTQY

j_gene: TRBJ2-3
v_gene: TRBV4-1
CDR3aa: ASSRALAGETNTQY